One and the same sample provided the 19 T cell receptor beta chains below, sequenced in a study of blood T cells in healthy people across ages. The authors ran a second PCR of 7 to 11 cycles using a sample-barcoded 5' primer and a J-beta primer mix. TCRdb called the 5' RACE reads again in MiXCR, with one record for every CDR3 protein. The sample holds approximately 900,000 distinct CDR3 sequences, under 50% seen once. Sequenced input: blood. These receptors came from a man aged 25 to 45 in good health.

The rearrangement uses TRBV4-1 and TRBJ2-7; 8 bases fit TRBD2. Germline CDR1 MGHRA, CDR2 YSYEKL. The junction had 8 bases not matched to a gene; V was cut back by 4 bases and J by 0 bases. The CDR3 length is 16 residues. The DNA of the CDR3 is TGCGCCAGCAGCCGGAACAGCGGGGGAATCTCCTACGAGCAGTACTTC. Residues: CASSRNSGGISYEQYF.

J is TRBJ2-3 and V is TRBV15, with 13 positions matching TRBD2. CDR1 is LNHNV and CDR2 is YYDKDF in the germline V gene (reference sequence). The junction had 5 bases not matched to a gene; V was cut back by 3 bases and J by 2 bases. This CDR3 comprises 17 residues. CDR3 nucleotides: TGTGCCACCAGCAGTCTGACTAGCGGGGGGAACACAGATACGCAGTATTTT. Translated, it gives CATSSLTSGGNTDTQYF.

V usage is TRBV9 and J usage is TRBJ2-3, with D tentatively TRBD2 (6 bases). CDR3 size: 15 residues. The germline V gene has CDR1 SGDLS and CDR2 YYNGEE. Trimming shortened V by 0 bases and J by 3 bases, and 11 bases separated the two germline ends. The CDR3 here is CASSVDEGLTDTQYF. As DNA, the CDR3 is TGTGCCAGCAGCGTAGATGAGGGACTGACAGATACGCAGTATTTT.

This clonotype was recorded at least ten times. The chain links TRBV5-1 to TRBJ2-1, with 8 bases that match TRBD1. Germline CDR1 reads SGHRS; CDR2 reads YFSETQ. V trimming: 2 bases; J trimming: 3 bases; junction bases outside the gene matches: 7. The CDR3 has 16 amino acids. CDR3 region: CASSFETGGRYNEQFF. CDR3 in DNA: TGCGCCAGCAGCTTTGAAACAGGGGGTCGCTACAATGAGCAGTTCTTC.

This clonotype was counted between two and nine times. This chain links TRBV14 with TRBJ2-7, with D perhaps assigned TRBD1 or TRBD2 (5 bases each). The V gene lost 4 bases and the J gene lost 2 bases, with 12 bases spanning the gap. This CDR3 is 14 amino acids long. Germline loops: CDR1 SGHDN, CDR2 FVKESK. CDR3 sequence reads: CASSLGTETYEQYF. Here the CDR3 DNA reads TGTGCCAGCAGCCTCGGGACGGAGACCTACGAGCAGTACTTC.

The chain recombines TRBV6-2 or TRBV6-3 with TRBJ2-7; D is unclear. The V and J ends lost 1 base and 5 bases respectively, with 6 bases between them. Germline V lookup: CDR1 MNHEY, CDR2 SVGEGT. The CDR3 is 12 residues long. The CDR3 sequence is CASSYYGNEQYF. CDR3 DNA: TGTGCCAGCAGTTACTATGGAAACGAGCAGTACTTC.

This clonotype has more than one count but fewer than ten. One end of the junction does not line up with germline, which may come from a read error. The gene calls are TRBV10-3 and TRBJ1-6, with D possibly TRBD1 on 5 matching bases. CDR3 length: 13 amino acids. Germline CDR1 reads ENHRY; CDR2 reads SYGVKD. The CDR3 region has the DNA TGTGCCATCTGTGAGACAGTACGTTCACCCCTCCACTTT. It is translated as CAICETVRSPLHF.

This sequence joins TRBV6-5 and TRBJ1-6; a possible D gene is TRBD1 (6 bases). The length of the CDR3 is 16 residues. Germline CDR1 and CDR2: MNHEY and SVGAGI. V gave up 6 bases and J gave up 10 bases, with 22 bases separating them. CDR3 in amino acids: CASSAGAGVRESPLHF. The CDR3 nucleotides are TGTGCCAGCAGCGCCGGGGCAGGGGTTAGAGAATCACCCCTCCACTTT.

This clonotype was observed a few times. CDR3 nucleotide sequence: TGTGCCACCCGGGGACGGAATAGCAATCAGCCCCAGCATTTT. Translating it yields CATRGRNSNQPQHF. The chain links TRBV6-1 to TRBJ1-5; TRBD1 is a possible D gene (5 bases). Per the germline V gene, CDR1 is MNHNS and CDR2 is SASEGT. The CDR3 runs to 14 residues. Trimming stripped 10 bases from V and 0 bases from J, with 13 bases between.

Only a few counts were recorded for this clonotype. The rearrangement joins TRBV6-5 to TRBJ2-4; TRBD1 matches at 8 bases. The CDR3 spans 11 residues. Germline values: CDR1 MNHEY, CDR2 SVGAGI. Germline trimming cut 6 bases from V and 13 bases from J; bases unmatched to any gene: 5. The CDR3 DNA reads TGTGCCAGCAGGTCACAGGGGGAGCAGTACTTC. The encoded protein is CASRSQGEQYF.

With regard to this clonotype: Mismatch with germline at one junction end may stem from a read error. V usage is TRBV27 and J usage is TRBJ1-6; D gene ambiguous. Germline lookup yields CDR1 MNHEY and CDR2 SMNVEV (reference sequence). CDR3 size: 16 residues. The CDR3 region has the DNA TGTACCAGCAGTTTTCTCGACCGTGTTCATAATTCACCCCTCCACTTT. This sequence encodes CTSSFLDRVHNSPLHF.

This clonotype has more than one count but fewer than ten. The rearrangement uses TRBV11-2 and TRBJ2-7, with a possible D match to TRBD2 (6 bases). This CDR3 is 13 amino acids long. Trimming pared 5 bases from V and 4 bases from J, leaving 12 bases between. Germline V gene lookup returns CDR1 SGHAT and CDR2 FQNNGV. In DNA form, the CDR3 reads TGTGCCAGCAGCGTGGGGACTTTGTACGAGCAGTACTTC. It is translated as CASSVGTLYEQYF.

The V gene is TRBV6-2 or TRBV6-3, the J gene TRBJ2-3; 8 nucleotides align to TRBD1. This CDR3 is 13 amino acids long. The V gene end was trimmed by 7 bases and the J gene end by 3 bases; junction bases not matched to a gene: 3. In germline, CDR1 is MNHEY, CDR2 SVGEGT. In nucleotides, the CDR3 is TGTGCCAGCACCCGGACAGGGACAGATACGCAGTATTTT. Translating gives CASTRTGTDTQYF.

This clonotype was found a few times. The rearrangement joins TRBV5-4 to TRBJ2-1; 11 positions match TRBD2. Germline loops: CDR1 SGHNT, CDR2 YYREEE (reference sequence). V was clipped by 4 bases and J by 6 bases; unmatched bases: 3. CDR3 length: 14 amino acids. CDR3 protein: CASSPSGGSNEQFF. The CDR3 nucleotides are TGTGCCAGCAGCCCTAGCGGGGGGAGCAATGAGCAGTTCTTC.

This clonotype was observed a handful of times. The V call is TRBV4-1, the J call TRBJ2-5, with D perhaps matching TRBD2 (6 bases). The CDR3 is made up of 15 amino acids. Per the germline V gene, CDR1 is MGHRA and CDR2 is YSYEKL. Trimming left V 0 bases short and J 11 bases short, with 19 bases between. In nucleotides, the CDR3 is TGCGCCAGCAGCCAAGATCCCGGGGGTAGAGGTGAGCAGTACTTC. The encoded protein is CASSQDPGGRGEQYF.

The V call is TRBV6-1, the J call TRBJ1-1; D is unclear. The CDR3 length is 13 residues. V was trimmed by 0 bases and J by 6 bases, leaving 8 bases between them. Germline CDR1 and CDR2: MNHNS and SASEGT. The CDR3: CASSEAGVAEAFF. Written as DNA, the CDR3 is TGTGCCAGCAGTGAAGCCGGAGTTGCTGAAGCTTTCTTT.

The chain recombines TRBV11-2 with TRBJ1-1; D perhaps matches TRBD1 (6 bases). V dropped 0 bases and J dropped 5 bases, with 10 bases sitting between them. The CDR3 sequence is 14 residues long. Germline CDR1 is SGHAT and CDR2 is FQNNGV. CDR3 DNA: TGTGCCAGCAGCTTAGAGGGGGCCGTGACTGAAGCTTTCTTT. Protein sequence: CASSLEGAVTEAFF.

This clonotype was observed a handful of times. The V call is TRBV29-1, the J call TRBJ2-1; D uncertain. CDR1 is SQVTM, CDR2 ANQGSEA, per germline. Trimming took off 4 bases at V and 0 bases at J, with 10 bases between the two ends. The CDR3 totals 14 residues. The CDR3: CSVAAGSSYNEQFF. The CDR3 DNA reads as TGCAGCGTTGCGGCCGGAAGCTCCTACAATGAGCAGTTCTTC.

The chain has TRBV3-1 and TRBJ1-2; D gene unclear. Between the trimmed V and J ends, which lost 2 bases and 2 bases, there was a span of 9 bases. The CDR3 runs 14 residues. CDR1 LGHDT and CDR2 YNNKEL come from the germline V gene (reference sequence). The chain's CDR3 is CASSQLGENYGYTF. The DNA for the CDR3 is TGTGCCAGCAGCCAACTTGGCGAAAACTATGGCTACACCTTC.